This T cell receptor (beta chain) derives from a study of cytomegalovirus exposure and HLA in healthy donors. The wider study: Of 350 to 400 genotyped donors, roughly 80% grouped in the Caucasian-associated ancestry cluster.

The PCR had 60 Vbeta and 13 Jbeta primers. Profiling relied on immunoSEQ multiplex PCR, and the TCRdb table lists in-frame clones only, not all of them. The table includes roughly 120,000 clones, approximately 69% detected once. The CDR3 spans 12 residues. The ends lost 4 bases at V and 5 bases at J; junction bases unmatched: 3. CDR1 and CDR2 (germline): SQVTM, ANQGSEA. Regarding the study as a whole: In a later analysis, a missense DCLRE1C variant was linked to TCR beta V- and J-gene trimming. When the data were analyzed later, several of the most significant clusters appeared to be linked to common viral pathogens.

Of note for this clone: Its target is unknown.

Specimen: PBMCs. This rearrangement joins TRBV29-1 to TRBJ2-5, with 8 positions matching TRBD2. The source of this sequence is a woman aged 45-65 years in good health and CMV-seropositive. The CDR3 DNA reads as TGCAGCGTTGGACCGGGAGGGGAGACCCAGTACTTC. Its protein product is CSVGPGGETQYF.